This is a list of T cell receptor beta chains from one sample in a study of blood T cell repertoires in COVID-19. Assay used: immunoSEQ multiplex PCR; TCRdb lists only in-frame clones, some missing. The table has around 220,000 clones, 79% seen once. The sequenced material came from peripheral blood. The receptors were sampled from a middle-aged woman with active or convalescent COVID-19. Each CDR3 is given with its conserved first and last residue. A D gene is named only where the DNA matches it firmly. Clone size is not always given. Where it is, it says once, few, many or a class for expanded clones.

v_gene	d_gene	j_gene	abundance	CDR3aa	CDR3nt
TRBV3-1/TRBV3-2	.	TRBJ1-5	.	CASSQNRGISGNQPQHF	TGTGCCAGCAGCCAAAATCGAGGGATTAGCGGCAATCAGCCCCAGCATTTT
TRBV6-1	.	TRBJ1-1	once	CASSEIRDTEAFF	TGTGCCAGCAGTGAAATCAGGGATACTGAAGCTTTCTTT
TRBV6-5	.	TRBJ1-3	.	CASSYGGPGNTIYF	TGTGCCAGCAGTTACGGGGGCCCTGGAAACACCATATATTTT
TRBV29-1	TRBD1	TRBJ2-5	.	CSVGQGQGRETQYF	TGCAGCGTTGGCCAGGGACAGGGCAGGGAGACCCAGTACTTC
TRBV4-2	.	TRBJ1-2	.	CASSQDKGPNYGYTF	TGTGCCAGCAGCCAAGATAAGGGGCCTAACTATGGCTACACCTTC
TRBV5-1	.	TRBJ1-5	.	CASSLDSSNQPQHF	TGCGCCAGCAGCCTGGACAGTAGCAATCAGCCCCAGCATTTT
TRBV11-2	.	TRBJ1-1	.	CASSNQGNTEAFF	TGTGCCAGCAGCAATCAGGGGAACACTGAAGCTTTCTTT
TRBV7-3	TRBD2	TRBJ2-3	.	CASSSGAAGGTDTQYF	TGTGCCAGCAGCTCCGGTGCAGCGGGGGGCACAGATACGCAGTATTTT
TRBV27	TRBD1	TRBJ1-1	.	CASSYGQGTTEAFF	TGTGCCAGCAGCTACGGACAGGGGACCACTGAAGCTTTCTTT
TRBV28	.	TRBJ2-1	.	CASSLFADSYNEQFF	TGTGCCAGCAGTTTATTTGCGGACTCCTACAATGAGCAGTTCTTC
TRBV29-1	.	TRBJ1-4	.	CSVGEQGQKLFF	TGCAGCGTAGGAGAACAGGGCCAAAAACTGTTTTTT
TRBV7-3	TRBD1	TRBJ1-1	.	CASSIQGDTEAFF	TGTGCCAGCAGCATTCAGGGGGACACTGAAGCTTTCTTT
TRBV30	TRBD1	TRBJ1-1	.	CAWSKGQAQGAFF	TGTGCCTGGAGCAAGGGACAGGCTCAGGGAGCTTTCTTT
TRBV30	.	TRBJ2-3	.	CAWGSGLSTDTQYF	TGTGCCTGGGGATCGGGACTGAGCACAGATACGCAGTATTTT
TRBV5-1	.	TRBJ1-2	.	CASSLAGFSGYTF	TGCGCCAGCAGCTTGGCCGGGTTCAGCGGCTACACCTTC
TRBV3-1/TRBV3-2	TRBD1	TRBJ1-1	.	CASSSGTGGMNTEAFF	TGTGCCAGCAGCTCAGGGACAGGGGGAATGAACACTGAAGCTTTCTTT
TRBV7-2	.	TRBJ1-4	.	CASSFRQTNEKLFF	TGTGCCAGCAGCTTTCGACAGACAAATGAAAAACTGTTTTTT
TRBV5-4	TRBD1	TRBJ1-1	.	CASSRGQMNTEAFF	TGTGCCAGCAGCCGGGGACAGATGAACACTGAAGCTTTCTTT
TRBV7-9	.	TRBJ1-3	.	CASSPGGNTIYF	TGTGCCAGCAGCCCAGGCGGAAACACCATATATTTT
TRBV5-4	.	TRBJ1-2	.	CASSVLYYGYTF	TGTGCCAGCAGCGTTCTTTACTATGGCTACACCTTC
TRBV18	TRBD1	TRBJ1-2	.	CASSDRQGTYGYTF	TGTGCCAGCTCGGATCGACAGGGGACCTATGGCTACACCTTC
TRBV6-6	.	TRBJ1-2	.	CASSLDGRGGGYTF	TGTGCCAGCAGTTTAGATGGGAGAGGAGGCGGCTACACCTTC
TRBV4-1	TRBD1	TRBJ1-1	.	CASSQPDRINTEAFF	TGCGCCAGCAGCCAGCCGGACAGGATAAACACTGAAGCTTTCTTT
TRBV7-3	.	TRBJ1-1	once	CASSLMGGLNTEAFF	TGTGCCAGCAGCTTAATGGGGGGGTTGAACACTGAAGCTTTCTTT
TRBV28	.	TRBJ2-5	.	CATRQNQETQYF	TGTGCCACCCGACAGAACCAAGAGACCCAGTACTTC